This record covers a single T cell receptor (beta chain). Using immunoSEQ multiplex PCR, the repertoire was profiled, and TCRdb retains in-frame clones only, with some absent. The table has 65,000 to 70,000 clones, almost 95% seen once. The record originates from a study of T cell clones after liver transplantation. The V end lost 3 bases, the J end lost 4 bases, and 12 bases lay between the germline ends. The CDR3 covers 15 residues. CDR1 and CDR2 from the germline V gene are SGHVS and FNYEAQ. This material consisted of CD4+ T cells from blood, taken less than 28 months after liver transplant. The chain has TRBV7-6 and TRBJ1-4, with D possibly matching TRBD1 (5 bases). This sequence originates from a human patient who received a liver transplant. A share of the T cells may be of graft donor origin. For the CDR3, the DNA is TGTGCCAGCAGCTTGAGTGGCGGGGGTAATGAAAAACTGTTTTTT. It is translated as CASSLSGGGNEKLFF.